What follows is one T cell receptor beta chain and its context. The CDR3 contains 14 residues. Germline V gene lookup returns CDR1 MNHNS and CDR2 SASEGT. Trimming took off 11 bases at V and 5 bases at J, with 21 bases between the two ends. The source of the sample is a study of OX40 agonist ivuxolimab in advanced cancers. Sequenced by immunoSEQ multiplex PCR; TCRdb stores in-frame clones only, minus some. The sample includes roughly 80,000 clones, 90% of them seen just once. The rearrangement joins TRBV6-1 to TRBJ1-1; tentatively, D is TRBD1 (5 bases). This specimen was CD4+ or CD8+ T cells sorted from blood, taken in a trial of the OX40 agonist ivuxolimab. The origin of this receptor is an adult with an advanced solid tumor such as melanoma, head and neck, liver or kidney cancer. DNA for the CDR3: TGTGCCGTTCATAGGGGCACTATTATGACTGAAGCTTTCTTT. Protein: CAVHRGTIMTEAFF.